The 24 T cell receptor beta chains below all came from one sample that was sequenced in a study of T-cell memory formation after mild COVID-19. TCRdb reanalysed the 5' RACE reads using MiXCR and keeps one entry per CDR3 protein. Of 200,000 or so distinct CDR3 sequences listed, 16% are singletons. The sequencing sample was made of PBMCs or a T cell subset sorted from them (not recorded which). These receptors all stem from an adult woman who had mild COVID-19 (a few samples of this study predate the infection). Cell type and time point are not known.

This clonotype appeared a few times. This chain joins TRBV29-1 and TRBJ1-5; no firm D call. V lost 4 bases, J lost 0 bases, and 7 bases lay in between. The CDR3 covers 13 residues. Germline CDR1 reads SQVTM; CDR2 reads ANQGSEA. The CDR3 loop reads CSVGRDSNQPQHF. The CDR3 DNA reads as TGCAGCGTTGGACGGGATAGCAATCAGCCCCAGCATTTT.

This clonotype was detected many times. The V call is TRBV5-1, the J call TRBJ2-1; D might be TRBD1 (6 bases). The germline CDR1 and CDR2 sequences are SGHRS and YFSETQ. Trimming left V 3 bases short and J 7 bases short, with 14 bases between. The CDR3 loop spans 14 amino acids. The CDR3 nucleotides read TGCGCCAGCAGCTCTCGTTCAGGGGAGAATGAGCAGTTCTTC. Protein product: CASSSRSGENEQFF. Full variable domain (remainder filled in from reference TRBV5-1 and TRBJ2-1): KAGVTQTPRYLIKTRGQQVTLSCSPISGHRSVSWYQQTPGQGLQFLFEYFSETQRNKGNFPGRFSGRQFSNSRSEMNVSTLELGDSALYLCASSSRSGENEQFFGPGTRLTVL.

The V gene is TRBV11-3, the J gene TRBJ1-1; D unresolved. The V and J ends lost 5 bases and 0 bases respectively, with 13 bases between them. This CDR3 spans 15 amino acids. Germline CDR1 and CDR2: SGHNT and YENEEA. CDR3 sequence: CASSPPGVMNTEAFF. As DNA, the CDR3 is TGTGCCAGCAGCCCCCCCGGGGTCATGAACACTGAAGCTTTCTTT.

The chain carries TRBV24-1 and TRBJ2-1; 8 nucleotides agree with TRBD2. After removal of 4 bases from V and 9 bases from J, the junction contained 7 bases not matched to a gene. CDR1 and CDR2 (germline): KGHDR, SFDVKD. CDR3 length: 14 amino acids. The CDR3 spells CATSDSLAGTEQFF. The CDR3 DNA is TGTGCCACCAGTGACTCCCTAGCGGGCACTGAGCAGTTCTTC.

The rearrangement links TRBV9 to TRBJ1-1; D call uncertain. Germline CDR1 SGDLS, CDR2 YYNGEE. The germline V and J ends were trimmed by 3 bases and 0 bases, with 15 bases remaining between them. The CDR3 is 16 amino acids. This CDR3 reads CASSAGVSLMNTEAFF. As DNA, the CDR3 is TGTGCCAGCAGCGCCGGAGTATCGCTCATGAACACTGAAGCTTTCTTT.

The CDR3 sequence is CASSRGAGYNQPQHF. The CDR3 nucleotides read TGTGCCAGCAGTCGGGGGGCCGGTTACAATCAGCCCCAGCATTTT. The chain uses TRBV12-3 or TRBV12-4 and TRBJ1-5; tentative D call: TRBD1 (6 bases). V shed 5 bases and J shed 3 bases, with 14 bases lying between them. The CDR3 is 15 amino acids.

V usage is TRBV3-1 and J usage is TRBJ2-7, with 9 nucleotides matching TRBD1. The CDR3 extends over 13 amino acids. J lost 9 bases, V lost 2 bases, and 5 bases had no gene match. Germline CDR1 LGHDT, CDR2 YNNKEL (reference sequence). The CDR3 here is CASSQQQGAVQYF. DNA of the CDR3: TGTGCCAGCAGCCAACAACAGGGGGCTGTGCAGTACTTC.

V is TRBV2 and J is TRBJ1-5, with TRBD1 identical over 7 bases. V lost 9 bases to trimming and J lost 1 base; unmatched junction nucleotides: 3. This CDR3 has 13 residues. CDR1 SNHLY and CDR2 FYNNEI come from the germline V gene. CDR3 sequence reads: CASKGQSNQPQHF. DNA of the CDR3: TGTGCCAGTAAGGGACAGAGCAATCAGCCCCAGCATTTT.

The V gene is TRBV12-5, the J gene TRBJ2-2; the D is unclear. Between the trimmed V and J ends, which lost 3 bases and 3 bases, there was a span of 14 bases. The CDR3 totals 16 residues. Looked up from germline, CDR1 is LGHNT and CDR2 is FRNRAP. CDR3 nucleotides: TGTGCTAGTGGTTTCCTACCTGACGGTCACACCGGGGAGCTGTTTTTT. It specifies CASGFLPDGHTGELFF.

The V and J genes are TRBV2 and TRBJ2-3; D is perhaps TRBD2 (5 bases). V was clipped by 8 bases and J by 0 bases, with 21 bases between them. Germline V lookup: CDR1 SNHLY, CDR2 FYNNEI. CDR3 length: 17 residues. DNA of the CDR3: TGTGCCAGCCAAGACCCAGCGGAGGTCTCTAGCACAGATACGCAGTATTTT. Translating gives CASQDPAEVSSTDTQYF.

This chain uses TRBV12-3 or TRBV12-4 with TRBJ1-1; 8 positions match TRBD1. Trimming removed 7 bases from V and 5 bases from J; junction bases left unmatched: 6. The CDR3 is made up of 13 amino acids. The CDR3 DNA sequence: TGTGCCAGCAACACAGGGGGAAGAACTGAAGCTTTCTTT. This sequence encodes CASNTGGRTEAFF.

This chain links TRBV4-1 with TRBJ1-1; D ambiguous. The CDR3 contains 15 residues. Germline V CDR1 and CDR2: MGHRA, YSYEKL. The ends were cut back, 1 base at V and 3 bases at J, with 12 bases in the middle. CDR3 sequence (DNA): TGCGCCAGCAGCCAAGGGCCAATGCCCTACACTGAAGCTTTCTTT. Its translation is CASSQGPMPYTEAFF.

This clonotype was seen a handful of times. The chain couples TRBV24-1 to TRBJ2-1; 9 bases are shared with TRBD1. The V segment lost 4 bases and the J segment 7 bases; nucleotides outside the gene matches: 4. CDR3 length: 14 residues. The germline V gene encodes CDR1 KGHDR and CDR2 SFDVKD. The DNA of the CDR3 is TGTGCCACCAGTGACCCCGGGACAGGGAATGAGCAGTTCTTC. Translated: CATSDPGTGNEQFF.

The chain is built from TRBV3-1 and TRBJ2-7, with TRBD2 identical over 8 bases. The germline CDR1 and CDR2 sequences are LGHDT and YNNKEL (reference sequence). Trimming took 5 bases from V and 5 from J; bases not matched to a gene: 11. CDR3 length equals 15 residues. CDR3 sequence: CASSELGSGGNEQYF. The CDR3 DNA sequence: TGTGCCAGCAGCGAACTAGGGAGCGGGGGCAACGAGCAGTACTTC.

This chain uses TRBV12-3 or TRBV12-4 with TRBJ2-3; D call uncertain. The CDR3 is 14 residues long. Trimming left V 3 bases short and J 2 bases short, with 9 bases between. CDR3 in amino acids: CASSLSAATDTQYF. The CDR3 region has the DNA TGTGCCAGCAGTTTGTCGGCGGCCACAGATACGCAGTATTTT.

This clonotype was counted only a few times. V is TRBV3-1 and J is TRBJ2-7; possible D gene TRBD1, 5 bases. Deletions cut 3 bases from V and 1 base from J, with 10 bases between. This CDR3 has 14 amino acids. Per the germline V gene, CDR1 is LGHDT and CDR2 is YNNKEL (reference sequence). The CDR3 DNA sequence: TGTGCCAGCAGCCAGGCCGCAGGGTCCTACGAGCAGTACTTC. It codes for CASSQAAGSYEQYF.

This clonotype was counted only a few times. The rearrangement links TRBV29-1 to TRBJ2-7; D gene uncertain. The V and J ends lost 0 bases and 7 bases respectively, with 13 bases between them. CDR1 and CDR2 (germline): SQVTM, ANQGSEA. This CDR3 is built from 13 residues. The CDR3 nucleotides are TGCAGCGTTGAAGAGGCGTCTAGGCGGGAGCAGTACTTC. Protein: CSVEEASRREQYF.

This clonotype was observed many times. CDR3 amino acids: CASSPTTGQNIQYF. The CDR3 coding sequence is TGCGCCAGCAGCCCTACGACAGGGCAAAACATTCAGTACTTC. The J gene is TRBJ2-4, the V gene TRBV5-1; TRBD1 agrees at 7 bases. V lost 4 bases and J lost 5; bases outside the gene matches: 6. Per germline, CDR1 SGHRS and CDR2 YFSETQ. The CDR3 length is 14 residues.

The chain couples TRBV20-1 to TRBJ1-2; weak D call: TRBD1 (5 bases). Deletions cut 5 bases from V and 4 bases from J, with 8 bases between. Germline-derived CDR1 and CDR2 are DFQATT and SNEGSKA (reference sequence). The CDR3 consists of 11 residues. The CDR3 DNA sequence: TGCAGTGCTCCGACAGCCTATGGCTACACCTTC. This codes for CSAPTAYGYTF.

The V and J genes are TRBV11-2 and TRBJ2-1; 9 positions agree with TRBD1. J gave up 4 bases and V 0 bases, and 7 bases lay outside the gene matches. The CDR3 has 17 residues. Germline CDR1 reads SGHAT; CDR2 reads FQNNGV. CDR3 sequence: CASSLEDGTGRYNEQFF. CDR3 nucleotides: TGTGCCAGCAGCTTAGAGGACGGGACAGGGAGGTACAATGAGCAGTTCTTC.

This clonotype has at least ten counts. V is TRBV6-2 or TRBV6-3 and J is TRBJ2-3, with TRBD2 identical over 13 bases. CDR1 and CDR2 from the germline V gene are MNHEY and SVGEGT. CDR3 size: 15 residues. V was clipped by 6 bases and J by 6 bases; unmatched bases: 6. The DNA for the CDR3 is TGTGCCAGCAGCCCCCGACTAGCGGGGGGTGATACGCAGTATTTT. Translating gives CASSPRLAGGDTQYF.

This chain joins TRBV19 and TRBJ2-1, with D maybe TRBD1 (5 bases). The CDR3 is made up of 14 amino acids. Trimming took 3 bases from V and 5 from J, leaving 11 bases between them. The V gene's germline CDR1 is LNHDA and CDR2 SQIVND (reference sequence). The CDR3, as DNA: TGTGCCAGTAGTATGGGGCGAGGACACAATGAGCAGTTCTTC. Its translation is CASSMGRGHNEQFF.

V is TRBV7-9 and J is TRBJ2-7; D gene unclear. There are 15 residues in the CDR3. Germline V gene data show CDR1 as SEHNR and CDR2 as FQNEAQ (reference sequence). V lost 1 base, J lost 1 base, and 11 bases lay in between. DNA for the CDR3: TGTGCCAGCAGCTTAGGCACCACGGTATCCTACGAGCAGTACTTC. Translation gives CASSLGTTVSYEQYF.

This clonotype was found a few times. The chain employs TRBV5-1 and TRBJ1-2; weak D call: TRBD1 (5 bases). Per the germline V gene, CDR1 is SGHRS and CDR2 is YFSETQ. This CDR3 has 15 residues. The ends were cut back, 5 bases at V and 2 bases at J, with 16 bases in the middle. The CDR3 reads CASRPEGIGNYGYTF. For the CDR3, the DNA is TGCGCCAGCAGACCCGAGGGGATAGGGAACTATGGCTACACCTTC.